The 19 T cell receptor beta chains given below trace back to one sample, sequenced in a study of cytomegalovirus exposure and HLA in healthy donors. In the PCR, 60 Vbeta and 13 Jbeta primers were used. TCRdb's table, derived via immunoSEQ multiplex PCR, lists solely in-frame clones and lacks some. The table has around 200,000 clones, approximately 79% seen once. Sequenced material: PBMCs. These receptors originate from a man between 18 and 35 years old in good health and CMV-seronegative.

V gene TRBV5-1 combines with J gene TRBJ1-1, with D perhaps matching TRBD1 (6 bases). This CDR3 contains 16 residues. The germline V gene has CDR1 SGHRS and CDR2 YFSETQ. The ends were cut back, 0 bases at V and 0 bases at J, with 12 bases in the middle. The CDR3 coding sequence is TGCGCCAGCAGCTTGGTAGGTCAGGGGATGAACACTGAAGCTTTCTTT. Protein product: CASSLVGQGMNTEAFF. The full variable domain, in which reference TRBV5-1 and TRBJ1-1 provide the parts outside the CDR3, is KAGVTQTPRYLIKTRGQQVTLSCSPISGHRSVSWYQQTPGQGLQFLFEYFSETQRNKGNFPGRFSGRQFSNSRSEMNVSTLELGDSALYLCASSLVGQGMNTEAFFGQGTRLTVV.

The chain has TRBV6-5 and TRBJ2-2; 12 bases map to TRBD2. Looked up from germline, CDR1 is MNHEY and CDR2 is SVGAGI. The trim removed 0 bases at V and 6 bases at J, leaving 2 bases unmatched. This CDR3 has 16 amino acids. This chain's CDR3 is CASSYSTSGSPGELFF. The CDR3 DNA follows: TGTGCCAGCAGTTACTCGACTAGCGGGAGCCCCGGGGAGCTGTTTTTT.

The rearrangement links TRBV7-6 to TRBJ2-2; TRBD1 matches 10 bases. The trim removed 2 bases at V and 7 bases at J, leaving 4 bases unmatched. Germline lookup yields CDR1 SGHVS and CDR2 FNYEAQ. The CDR3 totals 15 residues. CDR3 DNA sequence: TGTGCCAGCAGCTTATGGGACAGGGGAGGCGGGGAGCTGTTTTTT. Protein product: CASSLWDRGGGELFF. Looking up the rest from reference TRBV7-6 and TRBJ2-2 gives the full variable domain: GAGVSQSPRYKVTKRGQDVALRCDPISGHVSLYWYRQALGQGPEFLTYFNYEAQQDKSGLPNDRFSAERPEGSISTLTIQRTEQRDSAMYRCASSLWDRGGGELFFGEGSRLTVL.

This sequence joins TRBV29-1 and TRBJ2-1; TRBD1 matches 8 bases. Trimming cost V 6 bases and J 7 bases; bases outside gene matches: 11. CDR1 is SQVTM and CDR2 is ANQGSEA in the germline V gene. The CDR3 is 14 residues long. CDR3 region: CSVPGGLELNEQFF. The CDR3 DNA follows: TGCAGCGTCCCAGGGGGCTTAGAGTTAAATGAGCAGTTCTTC.

Written as DNA, the CDR3 is TGTGCCAGCAGCTTTCGACAGGGCACTGAAGCTTTCTTT. Its protein product is CASSFRQGTEAFF. This rearrangement joins TRBV7-2 to TRBJ1-1, with TRBD1 matching 7 bases. CDR3 length: 13 residues. The V segment lost 3 bases and the J segment 4 bases; nucleotides outside the gene matches: 2. From germline, CDR1 is SGHTA and CDR2 FQGNSA.

V gene TRBV27 combines with J gene TRBJ2-2; D call uncertain. This CDR3 comprises 13 residues. Germline CDR1 reads MNHEY; CDR2 reads SMNVEV (reference sequence). V was clipped by 3 bases and J by 6 bases, with 8 bases between them. This CDR3 reads CASSFGSSGELFF. CDR3 nucleotide sequence: TGTGCCAGCAGTTTCGGTTCGTCCGGGGAGCTGTTTTTT.

This clone has only a few counts. The chain has TRBV19 and TRBJ1-5; no clear D gene. This CDR3 has 16 amino acids. Germline CDR1 reads LNHDA; CDR2 reads SQIVND (reference sequence). Trimming cost V 6 bases and J 5 bases, with 20 bases left between them. The CDR3 nucleotides read TGTGCCAGTAGCAAGCGTGAGGGATTAAGGGATCAGCCCCAGCATTTT. The encoded protein is CASSKREGLRDQPQHF.

The gene calls are TRBV7-2 and TRBJ1-5; 7 nucleotides align to TRBD1. V shed 5 bases, J shed 3 bases, and the junction held 13 bases outside the gene matches. From germline, CDR1 is SGHTA and CDR2 FQGNSA. CDR3 length: 17 residues. This CDR3 is CASSTSPGQTPNQPQHF. The CDR3 coding sequence is TGTGCCAGCAGCACCAGCCCGGGACAGACCCCCAATCAGCCCCAGCATTTT.

The table lists this clone with a few counts. This chain connects TRBV19 to TRBJ1-2; D not resolved. Germline CDR1 is LNHDA and CDR2 is SQIVND (reference sequence). The CDR3 consists of 15 residues. The V end lost 2 bases, the J end lost 1 base, and 11 bases lay between the germline ends. In DNA form, the CDR3 reads TGTGCCAGTAGTATATCGAGGGATCTTAACTATGGCTACACCTTC. The encoded protein is CASSISRDLNYGYTF.

CDR3 amino acids: CAISEGTAYYEQYF. The CDR3 nucleotides read TGTGCCATCAGTGAGGGGACAGCGTATTACGAGCAGTACTTC. J is TRBJ2-7 and V is TRBV10-3, with TRBD1 matching 7 bases. The germline CDR1 and CDR2 sequences are ENHRY and SYGVKD. Losses at the gene ends were 2 bases for V and 4 bases for J; bases not matched to a gene: 5. The CDR3 extends over 14 amino acids.

The V call is TRBV7-8, the J call TRBJ2-7; weak D call: TRBD1 (6 bases). Deletions cut 3 bases from V and 6 bases from J, with 6 bases between. Germline CDR1 reads SGHVS; CDR2 reads FQNEAQ. This CDR3 has 11 amino acids. This CDR3 is CASSLTGEQYF. In DNA form, the CDR3 reads TGTGCCAGCAGCTTGACAGGCGAGCAGTACTTC.

The chain uses TRBV18 and TRBJ1-5, with 7 nucleotides matching TRBD1. This CDR3 contains 15 residues. The trim removed 8 bases at V and 4 bases at J, leaving 11 bases unmatched. Looked up from germline, CDR1 is KGHSH and CDR2 is LQKENI. CDR3 in amino acids: CASRQGRGLNQPQHF. CDR3 nucleotides: TGTGCCAGCAGACAGGGTAGAGGCTTGAATCAGCCCCAGCATTTT. The whole variable domain, filled in from reference TRBV18 and TRBJ1-5, reads NAGVMQNPRHLVRRRGQEARLRCSPMKGHSHVYWYRQLPEEGLKFMVYLQKENIIDESGMPKERFSAEFPKEGPSILRIQQVVRGDSAAYFCASRQGRGLNQPQHFGDGTRLSIL.

The V and J genes are TRBV7-9 and TRBJ1-1; D is undetermined. Trimming cost V 1 base and J 14 bases, with 8 bases left between them. This CDR3 is built from 10 residues. Germline CDR1 is SEHNR and CDR2 is FQNEAQ (reference sequence). CDR3 in amino acids: CASSLESFFF. CDR3 coding DNA: TGTGCCAGCAGCTTAGAATCCTTCTTCTTT.

V is TRBV18 and J is TRBJ2-7; the D gene is possibly TRBD2 (6 bases). This CDR3 spans 16 amino acids. V lost 3 bases to trimming and J lost 0 bases, with 15 bases between them. Germline CDR1 is KGHSH and CDR2 is LQKENI. DNA for the CDR3: TGTGCCAGCTCACCCTTCGAGGCGCGGGACTCCTACGAGCAGTACTTC. Protein: CASSPFEARDSYEQYF.

This CDR3 is CASSFSGGPNEQFF. The DNA of the CDR3 is TGTGCCAGCAGTTTCTCGGGAGGGCCCAATGAGCAGTTCTTC. The rearrangement uses TRBV28 and TRBJ2-1, with 8 bases matching TRBD2. V lost 3 bases, J lost 6 bases, and 4 bases stayed unmatched. In germline, CDR1 is MDHEN, CDR2 SYDVKM. This CDR3 spans 14 amino acids.

The J gene is TRBJ2-1, the V gene TRBV19, with 8 bases lining up with TRBD1. V gave up 6 bases and J gave up 8 bases; unmatched junction bases: 9. This CDR3 has 14 residues. Per the germline V gene, CDR1 is LNHDA and CDR2 is SQIVND (reference sequence). The CDR3 is CASRGLGQGYEQFF. For the CDR3, the DNA is TGTGCCAGTAGGGGACTTGGACAGGGCTATGAGCAGTTCTTC.

This chain links TRBV27 with TRBJ2-7; D possibly corresponds to TRBD1 (5 bases). Trimming removed 3 bases at V and 3 bases at J, with 12 bases between. Germline assignment: CDR1 MNHEY and CDR2 SMNVEV (reference sequence). The CDR3 consists of 14 residues. CDR3 nucleotides: TGTGCCAGCAGTTTGACCGTTGACAGCTACGAGCAGTACTTC. Protein sequence: CASSLTVDSYEQYF.

With regard to this clone: Other DNA sequences in the sample encode the same CDR3. The V gene is TRBV5-1, the J gene TRBJ2-6; no definite D call. CDR3 length: 14 amino acids. Between the trimmed V and J ends, which lost 3 bases and 0 bases, there was a span of 4 bases. The germline CDR1 and CDR2 sequences are SGHRS and YFSETQ. In DNA form, the CDR3 reads TGCGCCAGCAGCTCAGGCTCTGGGGCCAACGTCCTGACTTTC. Translation gives CASSSGSGANVLTF.

This clone was recorded once. This chain links TRBV2 with TRBJ2-2, with no clear D. This CDR3 spans 16 amino acids. CDR1 and CDR2 (germline): SNHLY, FYNNEI. The V and J ends lost 5 bases and 5 bases respectively, with 18 bases between them. DNA for the CDR3: TGTGCCAGCAGTCTCCAGGAAAACGGATCTACCGGGGAGCTGTTTTTT. It is translated as CASSLQENGSTGELFF.